A selection of T cell receptor beta chains follows, all from one sample in a study of T cells expressing NK-cell markers. TCRdb reanalyzed the 5' RACE reads and collapses them to one entry per CDR3 protein, without DNA. Its table records 550,000 to 600,000 distinct CDR3 sequences. Material: blood T cells: a sorted CD56 or NKG2C T cell subset, CD4+ or CD8+ T cells, or bulk PBMC T cells (not recorded which). The source of these receptors is a man aged 18-30 years in good health. Both conserved end residues are part of each CDR3.

v_gene: TRBV7-2; j_gene: TRBJ1-1; CDR3aa: CASSYLRRGVTEAFF
v_gene: TRBV7-2; j_gene: TRBJ2-2; CDR3aa: CASSLVPQGGPGELFF
v_gene: TRBV24-1; j_gene: TRBJ2-3; CDR3aa: CATSDTTGYSTDTQYF
v_gene: TRBV6-1; j_gene: TRBJ2-7; CDR3aa: CASRGNTPSSGEQYF
v_gene: TRBV9; j_gene: TRBJ2-1; CDR3aa: CASSVALAGGLNEQFF
v_gene: TRBV5-1; j_gene: TRBJ1-6; CDR3aa: CASTPDLQGRRSPLHF
v_gene: TRBV5-1; j_gene: TRBJ2-1; CDR3aa: CASSPGHGYTNEQFF
v_gene: TRBV30; j_gene: TRBJ2-1; CDR3aa: CAWSPGTSQFF
v_gene: TRBV29-1; j_gene: TRBJ2-3; CDR3aa: CSAGTSGSTDTQYF
v_gene: TRBV11-2; j_gene: TRBJ2-7; CDR3aa: CASSDYRDRGLYEQYF
v_gene: TRBV27; j_gene: TRBJ2-3; CDR3aa: CASSRLAGTDTQYF
v_gene: TRBV14; j_gene: TRBJ2-7; CDR3aa: CASSRQVSQDLAYEQYF
v_gene: TRBV5-5; j_gene: TRBJ2-5; CDR3aa: CASSLEGEVGETQYF
v_gene: TRBV4-3; j_gene: TRBJ2-4; CDR3aa: CASSQDPYAKNIQYF
v_gene: TRBV7-2; j_gene: TRBJ2-7; CDR3aa: CASSLTGQGGSYEQYF
v_gene: TRBV5-1; j_gene: TRBJ2-3; CDR3aa: CASLKQLSTDTQYF
v_gene: TRBV28; j_gene: TRBJ1-3; CDR3aa: CASSSRQGNGNTIYF
v_gene: TRBV18; j_gene: TRBJ2-5; CDR3aa: CASSQPGLDLDWETQYF
v_gene: TRBV5-4; j_gene: TRBJ2-7; CDR3aa: CASSTGTSGLVLGYEQYF
v_gene: TRBV6-2/TRBV6-3; j_gene: TRBJ2-1; CDR3aa: CASSYGGSAEQFF
v_gene: TRBV3-1; j_gene: TRBJ2-7; CDR3aa: CASSSIPPTSGGLYEQYF
v_gene: TRBV7-8; j_gene: TRBJ2-7; CDR3aa: CASSLQGGSPYEQYF
v_gene: TRBV6-5; j_gene: TRBJ1-1; CDR3aa: CASSYSITAQRRAFF
v_gene: TRBV6-2/TRBV6-3; j_gene: TRBJ2-7; CDR3aa: CASSYQPSGNHEQYF
v_gene: TRBV5-1; j_gene: TRBJ2-7; CDR3aa: CASSLVGSAVYEQYF
v_gene: TRBV12-3/TRBV12-4; j_gene: TRBJ2-3; CDR3aa: CASSFSQASTDTQYF
v_gene: TRBV7-6; j_gene: TRBJ2-6; CDR3aa: CASRSLDRDYSGANVLTF
v_gene: TRBV7-8; j_gene: TRBJ2-2; CDR3aa: CASSTHPSGRNTGELFF
v_gene: TRBV20-1; j_gene: TRBJ2-3; CDR3aa: CSARADLRGGADTQYF
v_gene: TRBV4-2; j_gene: TRBJ2-5; CDR3aa: CASSQSLGAAGQETQYF
v_gene: TRBV10-3; j_gene: TRBJ2-5; CDR3aa: CAIGGGYQETQYF
v_gene: TRBV20-1; j_gene: TRBJ2-5; CDR3aa: CSARREASGRARETQYF
v_gene: TRBV27; j_gene: TRBJ2-6; CDR3aa: CASSSIGLSGANVLTF
v_gene: TRBV7-6; j_gene: TRBJ2-1; CDR3aa: CASSIRGGSGSSYNEQFF
v_gene: TRBV7-9; j_gene: TRBJ2-1; CDR3aa: CASSYSGSGLHEQFF
v_gene: TRBV5-1; j_gene: TRBJ1-6; CDR3aa: CASSGGQGSSPLHF
v_gene: TRBV6-1; j_gene: TRBJ2-3; CDR3aa: CASSPRLAGPSDTQYF
v_gene: TRBV7-9; j_gene: TRBJ2-7; CDR3aa: CASSLGQGSIGEQYF
v_gene: TRBV12-3/TRBV12-4; j_gene: TRBJ1-3; CDR3aa: CASRTTAGGNTIYF
v_gene: TRBV6-6; j_gene: TRBJ2-1; CDR3aa: CASSHGTTPQFF
v_gene: TRBV15; j_gene: TRBJ2-3; CDR3aa: CATSRPVNTQYF
v_gene: TRBV3-1; j_gene: TRBJ2-2; CDR3aa: CASSQEEVGAREELFF
v_gene: TRBV9; j_gene: TRBJ2-1; CDR3aa: CASSVETSGSSNEQFF
v_gene: TRBV7-9; j_gene: TRBJ2-3; CDR3aa: CASSPTMGGTDTQYF
v_gene: TRBV18; j_gene: TRBJ1-6; CDR3aa: CASSPTSEISPLHF
v_gene: TRBV27; j_gene: TRBJ2-7; CDR3aa: CASSSTLPEQYF
v_gene: TRBV11-2; j_gene: TRBJ2-7; CDR3aa: CASSRTDSSIYEQYF
v_gene: TRBV24-1; j_gene: TRBJ2-1; CDR3aa: CATRGTGGYNEQFF
v_gene: TRBV12-3/TRBV12-4; j_gene: TRBJ1-2; CDR3aa: CASSGTVNYGYTF
v_gene: TRBV7-9; j_gene: TRBJ2-7; CDR3aa: CASSLVAGGVIEQYF
v_gene: TRBV5-1; j_gene: TRBJ2-1; CDR3aa: CASSLRGSNNEQFF
v_gene: TRBV5-4; j_gene: TRBJ2-5; CDR3aa: CASTEGLAGGTARGTQYF